Presented here are 22 T cell receptor beta chains from one specimen sequenced in a study of beta chain features in type 1 diabetes. The investigators reverse transcribed all of the isolated RNA, so they sequenced expressed TCRB transcripts. The assay was immunoSEQ multiplex PCR, and TCRdb's table has in-frame clones only and misses some. The sample has more than 120,000 clones; about 10% are singletons. Sequenced material: naive CD4+ T cells from blood. The receptor source for this set is a young man in good health.

The V and J genes are TRBV5-4 and TRBJ2-7; perhaps TRBD2 as D (5 bases). The CDR3 runs 12 residues. CDR1 is SGHNT and CDR2 is YYREEE in the germline V gene (reference sequence). Trimming removed 4 bases at V and 6 bases at J, with 11 bases between. This CDR3 reads CASSGGLAEQYF. For the CDR3, the DNA is TGTGCCAGCAGCGGTGGACTTGCCGAGCAGTACTTC.

This clone appeared a few times. This sequence joins TRBV6-1 and TRBJ2-7; D gene ambiguous. The CDR3 consists of 14 residues. Trimming cost V 2 bases and J 0 bases, with 8 bases left between them. The germline V gene encodes CDR1 MNHNS and CDR2 SASEGT. The CDR3 bases are TGTGCCAGCAGTGAAATAGCAATCTCCTACGAGCAGTACTTC. Its protein product is CASSEIAISYEQYF.

V is TRBV19 and J is TRBJ2-6; D might be TRBD2 (5 bases). From germline, CDR1 is LNHDA and CDR2 SQIVND (reference sequence). V was clipped by 5 bases and J by 0 bases, with 11 bases between them. The CDR3 runs to 16 residues. CDR3 DNA sequence: TGTGCCAGTAGTGCCCAGGCGGGCTCTGGGGCCAACGTCCTGACTTTC. Translating it yields CASSAQAGSGANVLTF.

The chain joins TRBV30 to TRBJ2-4, with D unresolved. V gave up 0 bases and J gave up 4 bases, with 10 bases separating them. The length of the CDR3 is 14 residues. Germline V gene sequence: CDR1 GTSNPN, CDR2 SVGIG (reference sequence). The CDR3 sequence is CAWSVGSLKNIQYF. In nucleotides, the CDR3 is TGTGCCTGGAGTGTGGGCAGTTTAAAAAACATTCAGTACTTC.

The chain employs TRBV10-3 and TRBJ2-2; D might be TRBD1 (5 bases). V was shortened by 6 bases and J by 4 bases, with 15 bases between the two germline ends. Per germline, CDR1 ENHRY and CDR2 SYGVKD. This CDR3 comprises 15 residues. The CDR3 loop is CAISQGWFGTGELFF. CDR3 in DNA: TGTGCCATCAGCCAGGGCTGGTTTGGCACCGGGGAGCTGTTTTTT.

The chain carries TRBV5-5 and TRBJ1-2, with D uncertain. Trimming removed 0 bases at V and 7 bases at J, with 7 bases between. The CDR3 consists of 12 residues. Looked up from germline, CDR1 is SGHKS and CDR2 is YYEKEE (reference sequence). The CDR3 spells CASSLAGGGYTF. CDR3 coding DNA: TGTGCCAGCAGCTTGGCAGGAGGTGGCTACACCTTC.

The sample holds a few counts of this clone. The genes are TRBV4-2 and TRBJ1-5, with 7 positions matching TRBD1. This CDR3 spans 14 amino acids. V lost 3 bases, J lost 3 bases, and 2 bases stayed unmatched. Germline loops: CDR1 LGHNA, CDR2 YNFKEQ. CDR3 sequence reads: CASSQGQNNQPQHF. For the CDR3, the DNA is TGTGCCAGCAGCCAGGGACAGAACAATCAGCCCCAGCATTTT.

This clone has more than one count but fewer than ten. In nucleotides, the CDR3 is TGTGCCAGCAGCTTGGATCCGGGGGACTCCTACGAGCAGTACTTC. Translated, it gives CASSLDPGDSYEQYF. The chain carries TRBV5-5 and TRBJ2-7; maybe TRBD2 (6 bases). CDR1 SGHKS and CDR2 YYEKEE come from the germline V gene (reference sequence). V was clipped by 0 bases and J by 0 bases, with 10 bases between them. The CDR3 loop spans 15 amino acids.

The genes are TRBV2 and TRBJ1-1; D is perhaps TRBD1 (6 bases). Looked up from germline, CDR1 is SNHLY and CDR2 is FYNNEI. CDR3 length equals 14 residues. V lost 5 bases, J lost 5 bases, and 15 bases lay in between. DNA of the CDR3: TGTGCCAGCAGTCTGGGGGGGCGTAGGACTGAAGCTTTCTTT. Protein product: CASSLGGRRTEAFF.

This clone has just a few counts. The chain carries TRBV5-5 and TRBJ2-5, with a possible D match to TRBD2 (6 bases). Trimming left V 3 bases short and J 4 bases short, with 22 bases between. This CDR3 comprises 17 residues. Germline V lookup: CDR1 SGHKS, CDR2 YYEKEE (reference sequence). The CDR3 reads CASSSIRTLGGGETQYF. The CDR3 bases are TGTGCCAGCAGCTCAATCAGGACACTGGGAGGTGGAGAGACCCAGTACTTC.

The rearrangement joins TRBV11-2 to TRBJ2-7; the D gene is possibly TRBD2 (5 bases). Germline CDR1 SGHAT, CDR2 FQNNGV. There are 18 residues in the CDR3. Trimming removed 2 bases from V and 6 bases from J, with 26 bases in between. CDR3 in amino acids: CASSLNPGSTIWTGEQYF. The CDR3 DNA follows: TGTGCCAGCAGCTTAAATCCGGGGTCGACAATCTGGACCGGCGAGCAGTACTTC.

The chain recombines TRBV6-1 with TRBJ1-5; 7 bases fit TRBD1. The CDR3 runs to 14 residues. The germline gives CDR1 MNHNS, CDR2 SASEGT. The V gene end was trimmed by 3 bases and the J gene end by 4 bases; junction bases not matched to a gene: 3. CDR3 sequence: CASSDNRGNQPQHF. The CDR3 DNA reads as TGTGCCAGCAGTGACAACAGGGGTAATCAGCCCCAGCATTTT.

J is TRBJ1-6 and V is TRBV28; D is undetermined. The CDR3 contains 16 residues. Germline-derived CDR1 and CDR2 are MDHEN and SYDVKM. V dropped 5 bases and J dropped 10 bases, with 21 bases sitting between them. The CDR3 loop reads CASSRRLVPGGSPLHF. The CDR3 DNA follows: TGTGCCAGCAGTCGAAGGCTGGTGCCAGGAGGGTCACCCCTCCACTTT.

This chain's CDR3 is CAWGGEVNTEAFF. The CDR3, as DNA: TGTGCCTGGGGGGGGGAGGTGAACACTGAAGCTTTCTTT. The gene calls are TRBV30 and TRBJ1-1; a possible D gene is TRBD1 (5 bases). Trimming removed 5 bases at V and 0 bases at J, with 10 bases between. Germline CDR1 GTSNPN, CDR2 SVGIG (reference sequence). CDR3 length: 13 residues.

The chain links TRBV10-3 to TRBJ1-1; 7 bases fit TRBD1. CDR1 and CDR2 from the germline V gene are ENHRY and SYGVKD. This CDR3 is built from 14 residues. Trimming took 4 bases from V and 1 from J; bases not matched to a gene: 3. The CDR3 DNA reads as TGTGCCATCAGTGCACGGACAGGGAACACTGAAGCTTTCTTT. Its translation: CAISARTGNTEAFF.

This clone was observed at least ten times. This chain joins TRBV19 and TRBJ2-5; D remains unclear. The germline CDR1 and CDR2 sequences are LNHDA and SQIVND (reference sequence). The CDR3 loop spans 13 amino acids. With 5 bases removed from V and 5 bases from J, the gap between germline ends came to 12 bases. For the CDR3, the DNA is TGTGCCAGTAGTTCTGGAATGCGGGAGACCCAGTACTTC. Protein: CASSSGMRETQYF.

This clone has more than one count but fewer than ten. V usage is TRBV18 and J usage is TRBJ2-7; a weak D match, TRBD2 (5 bases). The CDR3 has 14 residues. Germline CDR1 KGHSH, CDR2 LQKENI. Trimming left V 3 bases short and J 0 bases short, with 9 bases between. CDR3 DNA: TGTGCCAGCTCACCCCGGGAAAACTCCTACGAGCAGTACTTC. The encoded protein is CASSPRENSYEQYF.

This clone was seen a few times. V usage is TRBV7-8 and J usage is TRBJ1-2, with 11 bases fitting TRBD1. The CDR3 covers 16 residues. After removal of 2 bases from V and 8 bases from J, the junction contained 10 bases not matched to a gene. Germline values: CDR1 SGHVS, CDR2 FQNEAQ. As DNA, the CDR3 is TGTGCCAGCAGCTTAACTAGCGGACAGGGGGCCGGAGGCTACACCTTC. This gives the protein CASSLTSGQGAGGYTF.

The chain recombines TRBV18 with TRBJ2-7; TRBD1 aligns across 9 bases. The germline V gene encodes CDR1 KGHSH and CDR2 LQKENI. The CDR3 totals 16 residues. V shed 3 bases and J 6 bases; nucleotides not matched to a gene: 12. In DNA, the CDR3 is TGTGCCAGCTCACCGGGCTCTACAGGGGGCAAGGGCGAGCAGTACTTC. Its translation: CASSPGSTGGKGEQYF.

The CDR3 loop is CASRPSEDYGYTF. The CDR3, as DNA: TGTGCCAGCAGACCCTCAGAAGACTATGGCTACACCTTC. The rearrangement uses TRBV6-5 and TRBJ1-2; D unresolved. The CDR3 contains 13 residues. V lost 6 bases, J lost 3 bases, and 11 bases lay in between. Germline V lookup: CDR1 MNHEY, CDR2 SVGAGI.

CDR3 residues: CASSPAGTSNYGYTF. Here the CDR3 DNA reads TGTGCCAGCAGTCCGGCGGGGACCTCTAACTATGGCTACACCTTC. The chain uses TRBV7-2 and TRBJ1-2; possibly TRBD1 for D (5 bases). Trimming stripped 6 bases from V and 0 bases from J, with 14 bases between. The CDR3 loop spans 15 amino acids. Looked up from germline, CDR1 is SGHTA and CDR2 is FQGNSA.

J is TRBJ1-3 and V is TRBV25-1, with 7 bases that match TRBD1. V lost 8 bases, J lost 3 bases, and 10 bases stayed unmatched. This CDR3 comprises 15 residues. Looked up from germline, CDR1 is MGHDK and CDR2 is SYGVNS. The CDR3: CASVETGPRGNTIYF. CDR3 coding DNA: TGTGCCAGCGTAGAGACAGGGCCTCGTGGAAACACCATATATTTT.